This entry lists 26 T cell receptor beta chains sequenced from one sample in a study of neoadjuvant anti-PD-1 for oral cavity cancer. Libraries were prepared by immunoSEQ multiplex PCR; TCRdb keeps only in-frame clonotypes and omits some of them. The repertoire holds 16,000 or so clones, with about 70% as singletons. Specimen: PBMCs, collected before nivolumab (anti-PD-1) treatment. These receptors were collected from a person between 40 and 85 years old with oral cavity squamous cell carcinoma.

A note on this clone: The limits of the CDR3 on the DNA are not certain, so only TCRdb's listed CDR3 is given. V usage is TRBV6-5 and J usage is TRBJ2-7. The CDR3 region is 13 residues in length, termini included. Germline CDR1 is MNHEY and CDR2 is SVGAGI. CDR3 sequence: CASSTSTRYEQYF.

The J gene is TRBJ2-3, the V gene TRBV28; unclear D gene. The V end was cut by 3 bases, the J end by 0 bases, with 7 bases between. Germline lookup yields CDR1 MDHEN and CDR2 SYDVKM. The CDR3 is made up of 14 amino acids. The CDR3 DNA reads TGTGCCAGCAGTTTGCGAGCAAGCACAGATACGCAGTATTTT. This codes for CASSLRASTDTQYF.

This clone was seen a few times. The V call is TRBV7-2, the J call TRBJ1-5, with D unresolved. Germline V CDR1 and CDR2: SGHTA, FQGNSA. V was trimmed by 5 bases and J by 3 bases, leaving 8 bases between them. The CDR3 sequence is 13 residues long. The CDR3 nucleotides are TGTGCCAGCAGCCCCAGATACAATCAGCCCCAGCATTTT. Its protein product is CASSPRYNQPQHF.

The chain joins TRBV5-6 to TRBJ1-3; a weak D match, TRBD1 (5 bases). V dropped 4 bases and J dropped 5 bases, with 10 bases sitting between them. The CDR3 length is 13 residues. The germline gives CDR1 SGHDT, CDR2 YYEEEE. CDR3: CASSPRQRNTIYF. The DNA of the CDR3 is TGTGCCAGCAGCCCAAGACAGCGAAACACCATATATTTT.

The chain employs TRBV9 and TRBJ2-2, with TRBD2 matching over 10 bases. This CDR3 is built from 16 residues. V dropped 0 bases and J dropped 7; count of bases not matched to a gene: 6. In germline, CDR1 is SGDLS, CDR2 YYNGEE. CDR3 coding DNA: TGTGCCAGCAGCGTAGAATCTAGCGGGAGTGTCGGGGAGCTGTTTTTT. Residues: CASSVESSGSVGELFF.

The V and J genes are TRBV27 and TRBJ2-6; D ambiguous. The CDR3 is 15 amino acids. Germline V gives CDR1 MNHEY, CDR2 SMNVEV (reference sequence). V lost 3 bases and J 0 bases, leaving 6 bases between the germline ends. CDR3 DNA: TGTGCCAGCAGTTTGTACACCTCTGGGGCCAACGTCCTGACTTTC. It translates to CASSLYTSGANVLTF.

V is TRBV6-5 and J is TRBJ2-7; maybe TRBD1 (8 bases). From germline, CDR1 is MNHEY and CDR2 SVGAGI. Deletions cut 8 bases from V and 3 bases from J, with 14 bases between. CDR3 length equals 13 residues. Here the CDR3 DNA reads TGTGCCAGCGCGCGGGGGACAGGCTACGAGCAGTACTTC. Protein sequence: CASARGTGYEQYF.

This sequence joins TRBV6-1 and TRBJ2-7; possible D gene TRBD2, 6 bases. CDR3 length: 15 residues. The V gene lost 5 bases and the J gene lost 0 bases, with 14 bases spanning the gap. The germline CDR1 and CDR2 sequences are MNHNS and SASEGT. The CDR3 here is CASSSSRGSSYEQYF. CDR3 nucleotide sequence: TGTGCCAGCAGTTCATCTCGGGGGAGCTCCTACGAGCAGTACTTC.

This clone has a handful of counts. The gene calls are TRBV6-5 and TRBJ2-5; D is unresolved. The CDR3 has 13 amino acids. Germline CDR1 MNHEY, CDR2 SVGAGI. Trimming removed 4 bases at V and 4 bases at J, with 10 bases between. CDR3 in amino acids: CASSLSRRETQYF. The CDR3 bases are TGTGCCAGCAGTTTGTCGAGGAGAGAGACCCAGTACTTC.

V and J are TRBV6-5 and TRBJ1-2; 10 nucleotides match TRBD1. CDR3 length equals 14 residues. Germline CDR1 and CDR2: MNHEY and SVGAGI. V lost 5 bases and J lost 5; bases outside the gene matches: 5. Written as DNA, the CDR3 is TGTGCCAGCAGTACGGGACAGGGGAGGTATGGCTACACCTTC. This encodes CASSTGQGRYGYTF.

The chain links TRBV7-3 to TRBJ2-3, with 11 bases identical to TRBD2. V was pared by 2 bases and J by 2 bases, with 3 bases of the junction left unmatched. The CDR3 is made up of 16 amino acids. Germline CDR1 SGHTA, CDR2 FQGTGA. CDR3 sequence reads: CASSLGTSGNTDTQYF. The CDR3, as DNA: TGTGCCAGCAGCTTAGGGACTAGCGGTAACACAGATACGCAGTATTTT.

This clone was picked up a small number of times. The chain joins TRBV19 to TRBJ1-5; D call uncertain. V was clipped by 3 bases and J by 2 bases, with 11 bases between them. Germline CDR1 is LNHDA and CDR2 is SQIVND (reference sequence). This CDR3 comprises 15 residues. CDR3 sequence (DNA): TGTGCCAGTAGTATCGATATGGGAGGCAATCAGCCCCAGCATTTT. Amino acid sequence: CASSIDMGGNQPQHF. The full variable domain, completed using reference TRBV19 and TRBJ1-5, is DGGITQSPKYLFRKEGQNVTLSCEQNLNHDAMYWYRQDPGQGLRLIYYSQIVNDFQKGDIAEGYSVSREKKESFPLTVTSAQKNPTAFYLCASSIDMGGNQPQHFGDGTRLSIL.

The chain combines TRBV10-2 with TRBJ1-1, with D unclear. V lost 2 bases and J lost 1, with 5 bases in between. This CDR3 comprises 13 residues. Germline CDR1 reads WSHSY; CDR2 reads SAAADI. The CDR3 here is CASSEQRNTEAFF. CDR3 bases: TGCGCCAGCAGTGAGCAGAGGAACACTGAAGCTTTCTTT.

J is TRBJ2-1 and V is TRBV2; D ambiguous. With 6 bases removed from V and 0 bases from J, the gap between germline ends came to 9 bases. The germline CDR1 and CDR2 sequences are SNHLY and FYNNEI. This CDR3 spans 14 amino acids. DNA of the CDR3: TGTGCCAGCAGGATCCTTGGCTCCTACAATGAGCAGTTCTTC. Its protein product is CASRILGSYNEQFF.

The rearrangement uses TRBV6-4 and TRBJ2-6, with D tentatively TRBD2 (6 bases). The CDR3 is made up of 17 amino acids. V shed 6 bases and J shed 0 bases, with 15 bases lying between them. Germline loops: CDR1 MRHNA, CDR2 SNTAGT. The CDR3 DNA is TGTGCCAGCAGCCCCGTGGGAGGCTTCTCTGGGGCCAACGTCCTGACTTTC. Residues: CASSPVGGFSGANVLTF.

This clone was observed a few times. J is TRBJ1-5 and V is TRBV28, with D uncertain. The V and J ends lost 1 base and 4 bases respectively, with 2 bases between them. Germline V CDR1 and CDR2: MDHEN, SYDVKM. The CDR3 totals 12 residues. CDR3 sequence (DNA): TGTGCCAGCAGTTTATTGAATCAGCCCCAGCATTTT. Translation: CASSLLNQPQHF.

This chain connects TRBV2 to TRBJ2-3; D perhaps matches TRBD1 (6 bases). The germline V gene has CDR1 SNHLY and CDR2 FYNNEI. V was clipped by 7 bases and J by 0 bases, with 14 bases between them. The CDR3 runs 15 residues. CDR3: CASTEQGSSTDTQYF. The CDR3 DNA is TGTGCCAGCACCGAACAGGGATCTAGCACAGATACGCAGTATTTT.

The table lists this clone with a few counts. CDR3 bases: TGTGCCAGCCAGGGACCGTACGATACGCAGTATTTT. It encodes CASQGPYDTQYF. The genes are TRBV27 and TRBJ2-3; tentatively, D is TRBD1 or TRBD2 (5 bases each). The CDR3 runs 12 residues. Germline assignment: CDR1 MNHEY and CDR2 SMNVEV (reference sequence). The V gene lost 8 bases and the J gene lost 6 bases, with 12 bases spanning the gap.

The chain is built from TRBV6-1 and TRBJ2-3; a possible D gene is TRBD1 (6 bases). This CDR3 region has 12 residues. Germline CDR1 reads MNHNS; CDR2 reads SASEGT. V gave up 6 bases and J gave up 3 bases, with 7 bases separating them. CDR3 in amino acids: CASSTGTDTQYF. The CDR3 DNA is TGTGCCAGCAGCACAGGGACAGATACGCAGTATTTT.

CDR3 in amino acids: CASRMRTGASYEQYF. In DNA, the CDR3 is TGTGCCAGCAGGATGCGGACAGGGGCCTCCTACGAGCAGTACTTC. V usage is TRBV6-5 and J usage is TRBJ2-7; 9 nucleotides match TRBD1. Trimming at V came to 6 bases and at J to 0 bases, leaving 6 bases not matched to a gene. CDR1 is MNHEY, CDR2 SVGAGI, per germline. This CDR3 has 15 residues.

The rearrangement joins TRBV29-1 to TRBJ1-2; unclear D gene. The germline CDR1 and CDR2 sequences are SQVTM and ANQGSEA. The CDR3 loop spans 14 amino acids. Trimming cost V 1 base and J 2 bases, with 11 bases left between them. The CDR3 coding sequence is TGCAGCGTTGAAGGACACTACTCGAACTATGGCTACACCTTC. Translated: CSVEGHYSNYGYTF.

The gene calls are TRBV30 and TRBJ2-1; 7 bases align to TRBD2. Germline V gene lookup returns CDR1 GTSNPN and CDR2 SVGIG (reference sequence). CDR3 length: 16 residues. J gave up 0 bases and V 4 bases, and 9 bases lay outside the gene matches. CDR3 coding DNA: TGTGCCTGGATACCCCTGGCGGGAGACTCCTACAATGAGCAGTTCTTC. It encodes CAWIPLAGDSYNEQFF.

This chain uses TRBV2 with TRBJ1-1; D is undetermined. The ends were cut back, 6 bases at V and 1 base at J, with 9 bases in the middle. The CDR3 consists of 13 residues. The V gene's germline CDR1 is SNHLY and CDR2 FYNNEI. The CDR3 loop is CASRITSNTEAFF. The CDR3 nucleotides are TGTGCCAGCAGAATAACTTCGAACACTGAAGCTTTCTTT. The variable domain in full, completed from reference TRBV2 and TRBJ1-1, reads EPEVTQTPSHQVTQMGQEVILRCVPISNHLYFYWYRQILGQKVEFLVSFYNNEISEKSEIFDDQFSVERPDGSNFTLKIRSTKLEDSAMYFCASRITSNTEAFFGQGTRLTVV.

The J gene is TRBJ2-7, the V gene TRBV6-1; 9 bases agree with TRBD2. J was trimmed by 3 bases and V by 6 bases; bases with no gene match: 9. There are 15 residues in the CDR3. Germline V gene lookup returns CDR1 MNHNS and CDR2 SASEGT. The DNA for the CDR3 is TGTGCCAGCAGAGGCTTGGCTAGCGGGGACTACGAGCAGTACTTC. Its translation is CASRGLASGDYEQYF.

The V gene is TRBV21-1, the J gene TRBJ2-7; no check of the table's D call, TRBD1, against the DNA was made. TRBV21-1 is a pseudogene locus. CDR3 length equals 14 residues. As DNA, the CDR3 is TGTGCCAGCACCCGGGACAGCCTGACCTACGAGCAGTACTTC. This sequence encodes CASTRDSLTYEQYF.

The chain employs TRBV7-9 and TRBJ2-7; TRBD1 agrees at 7 bases. The ends lost 5 bases at V and 2 bases at J; junction bases unmatched: 9. There are 15 residues in the CDR3. Per germline, CDR1 SEHNR and CDR2 FQNEAQ (reference sequence). CDR3 coding DNA: TGTGCCAGCAGCCCCGGGACAGCAAAAGCCTACGAGCAGTACTTC. Translation gives CASSPGTAKAYEQYF.